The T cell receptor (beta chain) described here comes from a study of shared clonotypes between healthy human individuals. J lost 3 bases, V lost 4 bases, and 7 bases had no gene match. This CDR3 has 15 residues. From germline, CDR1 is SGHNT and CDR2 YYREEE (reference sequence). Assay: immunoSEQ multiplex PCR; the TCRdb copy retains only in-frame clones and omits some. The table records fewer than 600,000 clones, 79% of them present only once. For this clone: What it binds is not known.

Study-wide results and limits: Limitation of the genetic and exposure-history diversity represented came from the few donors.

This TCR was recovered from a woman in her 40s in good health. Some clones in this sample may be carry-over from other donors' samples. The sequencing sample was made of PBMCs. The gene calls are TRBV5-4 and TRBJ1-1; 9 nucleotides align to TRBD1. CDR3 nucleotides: TGTGCCAGCAGCGCATCCCGGGACAGGGACACTGAAGCTTTCTTT. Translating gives CASSASRDRDTEAFF.